Sequencing of this T cell receptor (beta chain) was carried out in a study of T cell responses to AZD1222 COVID-19 vaccine. Study at large: Analysis merged second doses at about 4 or about 12 weeks.

V lost 3 bases to trimming and J lost 7 bases; unmatched junction nucleotides: 13. Germline V gene data show CDR1 as LGHNA and CDR2 as YSLEER. The CDR3 extends over 17 amino acids. Regarding this clone: The antigen remains unidentified.

Study-level points and caveats: The donors showed a predominance of white British ancestry and of females, with possible underestimation of clonal diversity. Baseline seropositives among AZD1222 recipients totaled only five to seven.

Sequencing used immunoSEQ multiplex PCR; TCRdb keeps in-frame clones, though not all of them. Among under 150,000 clones listed, roughly 90% were seen once. The gene calls are TRBV4-3 and TRBJ2-1; TRBD2 agrees at 9 bases. The source material was peripheral blood, sampled on day 0 of AZD1222 vaccination. The sequence was collected from an adult in good health. CDR3 region: CASSQDGAGGLLNEQFF. For the CDR3, the DNA is TGCGCCAGCAGCCAGGATGGGGCGGGAGGGCTTTTGAATGAGCAGTTCTTC.